Listed below are T cell receptor beta chains from one sample, sequenced in a study of a mutant IDH1 vaccine in newly diagnosed glioma. Their specific antigens are unknown. TCRdb's copy holds only in-frame clones and misses some; the assay was immunoSEQ multiplex PCR. The table lists about 50,000 clones, approximately 92% of them singletons. The sample here was PBMCs, taken from a glioma patient whose treatment included an IDH1 peptide vaccine. Every receptor here comes from a man aged 50-59 years with glioma. Each CDR3 is given with its conserved first and last residue. The order of the fields is D gene, J gene, V gene, clone size, CDR3 DNA, CDR3 protein. D genes are given only for firm matches. The listing skips clone size in some rows; elsewhere it reads once, few, many or a size class.

TRBD2 | TRBJ2-7 | TRBV19 | . | TGTGCCAGTAAGATGAGGGAGCGGGGTGGTGCCGAGCAGTACTTC | CASKMRERGGAEQYF
TRBD2 | TRBJ2-7 | TRBV7-6 | . | TGTGCCAGCAGCTTATTGACTAGCGGGAGTCTCAACGAGCAGTACTTC | CASSLLTSGSLNEQYF
. | TRBJ2-2 | TRBV9 | . | TGTGCCAGCAGCGTAAGCGGGGAGCTGTTTTTT | CASSVSGELFF
. | TRBJ1-2 | TRBV6-1 | few | TGTGCCAGCAGATTGACAGCCAACTATGGCTACACCTTC | CASRLTANYGYTF
. | TRBJ2-2 | TRBV7-2 | . | TGTGCCAGCAGCTTAGTAGGGTTACGAGGCACCGGGGAGCTGTTTTTT | CASSLVGLRGTGELFF
. | TRBJ2-2 | TRBV19 | . | TGTGCCAGTAGTATAGGGGGATGGGGGGAGCTGTTTTTT | CASSIGGWGELFF
. | TRBJ2-7 | TRBV5-6 | . | TGTGCCAGCAGCTTGTTTCAAGTCGAGCAGTACTTC | CASSLFQVEQYF
. | TRBJ2-6 | TRBV7-2 | . | TGTGCCAGCAGCCTAGGGTCTGGGGCCAACGTCCTGACTTTC | CASSLGSGANVLTF
. | TRBJ2-5 | TRBV5-1 | . | TGCGCCAGCAGCTTGGGGACAGACATTAAGGGGGAGACCCAGTACTTC | CASSLGTDIKGETQYF
TRBD1 | TRBJ1-1 | TRBV5-4 | once | TGTGCCAGCAGCCAGGGACAGGGCCACACTGAAGCTTTCTTT | CASSQGQGHTEAFF
. | TRBJ2-7 | TRBV29-1 | once | TGCAGCGTTCAGGGCGGACCCTCCTACGAGCAGTACTTC | CSVQGGPSYEQYF
TRBD1 | TRBJ1-5 | TRBV19 | . | TGTGCCAGTAGTGCCCGACAGGGGACGAGGACAAATCCCCAGCATTTT | CASSARQGTRTNPQHF
TRBD1 | TRBJ2-5 | TRBV5-1 | . | TGCGCCAGCAGGGCTCAGACAGGGAATGGGGAGACCCAGTACTTC | CASRAQTGNGETQYF
. | TRBJ2-1 | TRBV5-1 | . | TGCGCCAGCAGCCCCTCTACTGAATCCTACAATGAGCAGTTCTTC | CASSPSTESYNEQFF
TRBD1 | TRBJ1-5 | TRBV6-1 | . | TGTGCCAGCAGTGAAGCCCAGGGGGCGAGTCAGCCCCAGCATTTT | CASSEAQGASQPQHF
. | TRBJ2-3 | TRBV13 | . | TGTGCCAGCAGCTTAGCCCCCGACAGTAATACGCAGTATTTT | CASSLAPDSNTQYF
. | TRBJ1-5 | TRBV7-2 | . | TGTGCCAGCAGCAAGGGACACACGGTCGATCAGCCCCAGCATTTT | CASSKGHTVDQPQHF
. | TRBJ1-2 | TRBV6-1 | . | TGTGCCAGCATTCAGACATTCCACTATGGCTACACCTTC | CASIQTFHYGYTF
TRBD1 | TRBJ1-3 | TRBV9 | . | TGTGCCAGCAGCGCGAGGGACAGCGACTTTTATGGAAACACCATATATTTT | CASSARDSDFYGNTIYF
TRBD1 | TRBJ1-3 | TRBV28 | . | TGTGCCAGCACCCCCCCAGGAGGACAGGGGAGAAACACCATATATTTT | CASTPPGGQGRNTIYF
. | TRBJ2-7 | TRBV2 | . | TGTGCCAGCAGTCTGGGCGAGCAGTACTTC | CASSLGEQYF
TRBD2 | TRBJ2-1 | TRBV27 | . | TGTGCCAGCAGTTTATGGGCTAGCGGGGGAACCTACAATGAGCAGTTCTTC | CASSLWASGGTYNEQFF
. | TRBJ2-3 | TRBV6-5 | . | TGTGCCATCAGGAAGGTTTCCGCACTGATCACGCAGTATTTT | CAIRKVSALITQYF
. | TRBJ1-5 | TRBV7-9 | . | TGTGCCAGCAGCTTAGTCGAAACAACCGGCAATCAGCCCCAGCATTTT | CASSLVETTGNQPQHF
. | TRBJ2-5 | TRBV21-1 | . | TGTGCCAGCAGCAAAGGGGGAGGGGGACAAGAGACCCAGTACTTC | CASSKGGGGQETQYF
. | TRBJ2-6 | TRBV11-2 | . | TGTGCCAGCAGCCCCTTATCTTCTGGGGCCAACGTCCTGACTTTC | CASSPLSSGANVLTF
TRBD2 | TRBJ2-3 | TRBV6-4 | . | TGTGCCAGCAGCCTAAGACTAGCGGGAGGAGATACGCAGTATTTT | CASSLRLAGGDTQYF